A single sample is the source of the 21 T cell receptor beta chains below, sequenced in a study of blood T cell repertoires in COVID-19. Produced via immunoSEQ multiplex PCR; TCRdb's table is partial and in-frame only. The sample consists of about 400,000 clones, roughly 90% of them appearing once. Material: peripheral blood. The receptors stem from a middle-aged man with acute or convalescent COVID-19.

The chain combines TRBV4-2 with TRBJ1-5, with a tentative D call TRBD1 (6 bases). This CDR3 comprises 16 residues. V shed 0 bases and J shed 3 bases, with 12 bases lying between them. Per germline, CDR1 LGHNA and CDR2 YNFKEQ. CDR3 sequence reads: CASSQDRMGANQPQHF. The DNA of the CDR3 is TGTGCCAGCAGCCAAGATAGGATGGGGGCCAATCAGCCCCAGCATTTT.

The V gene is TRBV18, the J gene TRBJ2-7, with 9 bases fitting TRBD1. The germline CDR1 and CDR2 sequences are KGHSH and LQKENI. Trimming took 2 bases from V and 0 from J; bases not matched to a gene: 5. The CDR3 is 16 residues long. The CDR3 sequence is CASSPSTGQGSYEQYF. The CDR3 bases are TGTGCCAGCTCACCATCCACGGGACAGGGCTCCTACGAGCAGTACTTC.

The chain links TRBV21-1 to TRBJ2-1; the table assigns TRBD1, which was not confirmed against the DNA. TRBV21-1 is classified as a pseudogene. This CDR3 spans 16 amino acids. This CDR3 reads CASSKSLGAFYNEQFF. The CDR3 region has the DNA TGTGCCAGCAGCAAAAGTTTAGGGGCTTTCTACAATGAGCAGTTCTTC.

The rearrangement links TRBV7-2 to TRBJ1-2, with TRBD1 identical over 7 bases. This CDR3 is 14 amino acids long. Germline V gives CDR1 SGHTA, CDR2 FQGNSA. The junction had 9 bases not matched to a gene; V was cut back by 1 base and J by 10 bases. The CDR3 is CASSLVRAGGVYTF. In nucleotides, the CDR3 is TGTGCCAGCAGCTTAGTACGGGCAGGGGGTGTCTACACCTTC. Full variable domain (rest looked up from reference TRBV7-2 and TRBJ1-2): GAGVSQSPSNKVTEKGKDVELRCDPISGHTALYWYRQSLGQGLEFLIYFQGNSAPDKSGLPSDRFSAERTGGSVSTLTIQRTQQEDSAVYLCASSLVRAGGVYTFGSGTRLTVV.

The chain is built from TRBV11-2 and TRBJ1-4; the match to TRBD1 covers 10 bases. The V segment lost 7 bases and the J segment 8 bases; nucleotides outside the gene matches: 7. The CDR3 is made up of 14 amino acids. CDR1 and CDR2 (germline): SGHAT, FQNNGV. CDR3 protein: CASTRQGAVEKLFF. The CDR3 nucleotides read TGTGCCAGCACCCGACAGGGGGCAGTAGAAAAACTGTTTTTT.

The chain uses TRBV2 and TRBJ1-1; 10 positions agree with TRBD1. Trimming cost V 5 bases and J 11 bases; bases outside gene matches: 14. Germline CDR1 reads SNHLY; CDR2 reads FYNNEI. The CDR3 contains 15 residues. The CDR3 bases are TGTGCCAGCAGTATTGGACAGGGGGAGACGGCTTTGGCTTTCTTT. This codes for CASSIGQGETALAFF.

This CDR3 is CASSEALTTSDYQETQYF. The CDR3 DNA reads TGTGCCAGCAGTGAAGCGCTTACAACTAGCGACTACCAAGAGACCCAGTACTTC. V is TRBV2 and J is TRBJ2-5; TRBD2 matches 7 bases. CDR1 is SNHLY and CDR2 is FYNNEI in the germline V gene. The J segment lost 0 bases and the V segment lost 0 bases, leaving 10 bases of the junction unmatched. The CDR3 sequence is 18 residues long.

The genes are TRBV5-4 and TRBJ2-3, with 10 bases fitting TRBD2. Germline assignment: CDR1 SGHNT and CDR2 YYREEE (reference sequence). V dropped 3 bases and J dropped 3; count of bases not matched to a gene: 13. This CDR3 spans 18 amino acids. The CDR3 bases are TGTGCCAGCAGCTCGGGTGGGGTAGGACTAGCGGAAACAGATACGCAGTATTTT. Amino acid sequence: CASSSGGVGLAETDTQYF.

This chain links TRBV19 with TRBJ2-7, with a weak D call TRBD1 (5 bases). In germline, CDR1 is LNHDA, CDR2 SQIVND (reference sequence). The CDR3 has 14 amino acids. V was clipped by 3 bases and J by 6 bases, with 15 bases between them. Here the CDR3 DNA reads TGTGCCAGTAGTATTCAGGGCCGTCCAGGCGAGCAGTACTTC. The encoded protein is CASSIQGRPGEQYF.

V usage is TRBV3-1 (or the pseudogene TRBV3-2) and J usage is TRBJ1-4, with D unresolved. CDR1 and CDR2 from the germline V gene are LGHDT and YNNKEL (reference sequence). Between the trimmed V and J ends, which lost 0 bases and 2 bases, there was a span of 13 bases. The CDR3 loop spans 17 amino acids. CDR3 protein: CASSQDLYILTNEKLFF. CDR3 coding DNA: TGTGCCAGCAGCCAAGATCTGTACATCCTGACTAATGAAAAACTGTTTTTT.

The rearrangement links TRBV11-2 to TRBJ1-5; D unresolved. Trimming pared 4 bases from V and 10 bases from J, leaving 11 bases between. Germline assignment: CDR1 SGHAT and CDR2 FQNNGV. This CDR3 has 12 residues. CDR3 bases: TGTGCCAGCAGCTCGGGTGTGGAACCCCAGCATTTT. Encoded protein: CASSSGVEPQHF. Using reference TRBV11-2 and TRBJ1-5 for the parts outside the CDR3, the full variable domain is EAGVAQSPRYKIIEKRQSVAFWCNPISGHATLYWYQQILGQGPKLLIQFQNNGVVDDSQLPKDRFSAERLKGVDSTLKIQPAKLEDSAVYLCASSSGVEPQHFGDGTRLSIL.

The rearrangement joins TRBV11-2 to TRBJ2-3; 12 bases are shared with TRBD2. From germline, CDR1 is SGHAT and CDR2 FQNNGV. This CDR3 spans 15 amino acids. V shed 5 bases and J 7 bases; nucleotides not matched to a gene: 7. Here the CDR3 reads CASSPRLAGENTQYF. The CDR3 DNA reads TGTGCCAGCAGCCCCAGACTAGCGGGAGAAAATACGCAGTATTTT. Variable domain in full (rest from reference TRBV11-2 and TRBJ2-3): EAGVAQSPRYKIIEKRQSVAFWCNPISGHATLYWYQQILGQGPKLLIQFQNNGVVDDSQLPKDRFSAERLKGVDSTLKIQPAKLEDSAVYLCASSPRLAGENTQYFGPGTRLTVL.

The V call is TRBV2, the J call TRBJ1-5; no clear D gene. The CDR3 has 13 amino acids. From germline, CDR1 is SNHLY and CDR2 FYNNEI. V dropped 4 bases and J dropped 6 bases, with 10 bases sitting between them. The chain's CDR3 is CASSGGEGQPQHF. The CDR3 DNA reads TGTGCCAGCAGTGGCGGTGAGGGTCAGCCCCAGCATTTT.

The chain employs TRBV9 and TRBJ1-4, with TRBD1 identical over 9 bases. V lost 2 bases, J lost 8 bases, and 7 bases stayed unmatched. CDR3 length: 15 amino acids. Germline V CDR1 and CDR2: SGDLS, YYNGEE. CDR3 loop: CASSVGGTGREKLFF. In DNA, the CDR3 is TGTGCCAGCAGCGTGGGAGGGACAGGGAGGGAAAAACTGTTTTTT.

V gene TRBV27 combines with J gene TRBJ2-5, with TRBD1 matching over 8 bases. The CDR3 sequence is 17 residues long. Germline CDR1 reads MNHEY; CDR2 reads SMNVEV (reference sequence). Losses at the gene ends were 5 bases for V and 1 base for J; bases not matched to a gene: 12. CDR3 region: CASSRETGALTQETQYF. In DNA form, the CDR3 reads TGTGCCAGCAGTAGGGAGACAGGGGCCCTAACCCAAGAGACCCAGTACTTC.

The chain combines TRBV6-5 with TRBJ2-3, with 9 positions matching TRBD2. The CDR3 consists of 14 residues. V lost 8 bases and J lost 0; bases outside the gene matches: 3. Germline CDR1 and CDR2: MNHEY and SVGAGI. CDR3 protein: CASQRGVSTDTQYF. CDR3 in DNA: TGTGCCAGCCAGCGGGGGGTAAGCACAGATACGCAGTATTTT.

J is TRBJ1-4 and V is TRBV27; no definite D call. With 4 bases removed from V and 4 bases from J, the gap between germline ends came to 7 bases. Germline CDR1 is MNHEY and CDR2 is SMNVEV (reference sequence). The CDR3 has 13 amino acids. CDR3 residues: CASSSSHNEKLFF. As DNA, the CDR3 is TGTGCCAGCAGTTCCAGTCATAATGAAAAACTGTTTTTT.

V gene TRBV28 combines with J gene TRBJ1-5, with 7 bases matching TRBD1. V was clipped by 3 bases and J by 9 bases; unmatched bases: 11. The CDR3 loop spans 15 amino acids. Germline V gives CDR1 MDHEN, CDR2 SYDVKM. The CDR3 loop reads CASSFRTGVQGPQHF. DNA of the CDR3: TGTGCCAGCAGTTTTAGGACAGGAGTCCAAGGGCCCCAGCATTTT. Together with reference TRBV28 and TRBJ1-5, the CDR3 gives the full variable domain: DVKVTQSSRYLVKRTGEKVFLECVQDMDHENMFWYRQDPGLGLRLIYFSYDVKMKEKGDIPEGYSVSREKKERFSLILESASTNQTSMYLCASSFRTGVQGPQHFGDGTRLSIL.

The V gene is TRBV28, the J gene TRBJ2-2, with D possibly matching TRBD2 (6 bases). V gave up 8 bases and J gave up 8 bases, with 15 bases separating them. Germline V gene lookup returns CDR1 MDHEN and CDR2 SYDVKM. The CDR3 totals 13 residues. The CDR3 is CASYNGGSGELFF. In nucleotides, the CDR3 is TGTGCCAGCTATAACGGGGGTTCGGGGGAGCTGTTTTTT.

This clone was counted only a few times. The CDR3 spells CASSLRQTRDTEAFF. CDR3 nucleotides: TGTGCCAGCTCTCTCAGACAGACGAGAGACACTGAAGCTTTCTTT. The J gene is TRBJ1-1, the V gene TRBV18; TRBD1 is a possible D gene (5 bases). From germline, CDR1 is KGHSH and CDR2 LQKENI. V was clipped by 6 bases and J by 3 bases, with 17 bases between them. This CDR3 region has 15 residues.

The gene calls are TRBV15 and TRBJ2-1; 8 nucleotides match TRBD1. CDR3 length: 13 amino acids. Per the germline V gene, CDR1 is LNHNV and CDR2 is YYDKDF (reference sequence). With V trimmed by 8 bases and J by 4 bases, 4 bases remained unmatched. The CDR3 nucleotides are TGTGCCACCTCTGGACAGGGATACAATGAGCAGTTCTTC. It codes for CATSGQGYNEQFF. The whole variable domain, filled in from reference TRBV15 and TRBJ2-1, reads DAMVIQNPRYQVTQFGKPVTLSCSQTLNHNVMYWYQQKSSQAPKLLFHYYDKDFNNEADTPDNFQSRRPNTSFCFLDIRSPGLGDTAMYLCATSGQGYNEQFFGPGTRLTVL.